The subject of this entry is one T cell receptor (beta chain). Assay used: immunoSEQ multiplex PCR; TCRdb lists only in-frame clones, some missing. The data show 70,000 to 100,000 clones, 93% seen once. The germline CDR1 and CDR2 sequences are SNHLY and FYNNEI. V shed 4 bases and J shed 9 bases, with 13 bases lying between them. The CDR3 loop spans 13 amino acids. This sample was included in a study of T cell changes during pregnancy in multiple sclerosis. The sequencing used peripheral blood, collected in the third trimester of pregnancy. This TCR came from a female donor in good health, enrolled as a control in a pregnancy study. J is TRBJ2-1 and V is TRBV2; D remains ambiguous. The CDR3, as DNA: TGTGCCAGCAGTGCCTCGGAGCGATCTGAGCAGTTCTTC. Translation: CASSASERSEQFF.